This entry describes one T cell receptor (beta chain). Its specificity is not known. Using its own MiXCR run on the RT-PCR reads, TCRdb lists one record per CDR3 protein. The sample records around 300,000 distinct CDR3 sequences, roughly 22% being singletons. This specimen comes from a study of response to subunit inactivated influenza vaccine. General study results and limits: Authors suggested each seasonal influenza vaccination recruits few new T cells.

The material sequenced was PBMCs from blood, taken around 22 months after vaccination. This sequence was found in a man between 50 and 75 years old who received an inactivated influenza vaccine.

The CDR3 reads CASSQVLAGVSRTQYF. CDR3 nucleotide sequence: TGTGCCAGCAGCCAAGTCCTAGCGGGAGTCTCACGGACCCAGTACTTC. V and J are TRBV3-1 and TRBJ2-5; 10 nucleotides match TRBD2. There are 16 residues in the CDR3. CDR1 and CDR2 from the germline V gene are LGHDT and YNNKEL (reference sequence). The J segment lost 7 bases and the V segment lost 1 base, leaving 9 bases of the junction unmatched.